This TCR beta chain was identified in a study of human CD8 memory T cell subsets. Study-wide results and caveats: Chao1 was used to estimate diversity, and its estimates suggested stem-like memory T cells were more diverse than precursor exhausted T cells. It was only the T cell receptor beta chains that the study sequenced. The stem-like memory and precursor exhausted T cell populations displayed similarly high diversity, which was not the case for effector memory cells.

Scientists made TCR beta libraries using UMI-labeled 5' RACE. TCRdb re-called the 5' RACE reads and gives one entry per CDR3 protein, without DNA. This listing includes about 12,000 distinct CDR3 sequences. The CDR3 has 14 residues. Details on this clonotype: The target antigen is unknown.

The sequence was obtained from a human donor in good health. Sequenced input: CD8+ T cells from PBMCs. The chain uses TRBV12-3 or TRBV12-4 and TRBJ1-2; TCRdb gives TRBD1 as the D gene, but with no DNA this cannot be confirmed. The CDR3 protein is CASSLGLGGSGYTF.